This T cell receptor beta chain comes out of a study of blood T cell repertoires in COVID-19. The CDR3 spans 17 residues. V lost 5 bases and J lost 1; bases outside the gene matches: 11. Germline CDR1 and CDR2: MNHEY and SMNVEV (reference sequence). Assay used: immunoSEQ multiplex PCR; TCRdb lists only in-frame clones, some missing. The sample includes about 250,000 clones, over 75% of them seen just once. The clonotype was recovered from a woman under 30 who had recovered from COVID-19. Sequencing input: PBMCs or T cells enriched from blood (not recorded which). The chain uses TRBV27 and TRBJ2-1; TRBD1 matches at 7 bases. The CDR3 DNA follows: TGTGCCAGCAGTACCTCCTTCGACAGGGCATCCTACAATGAGCAGTTCTTC. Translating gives CASSTSFDRASYNEQFF.